Listed below are T cell receptor beta chains from one sample, sequenced in a study of T cells in Graves' hyperthyroidism and ophthalmopathy. From the multiplex PCR reads, TCRdb called clonotypes with MiXCR, one entry per CDR3 protein. The sample records about 740,000 distinct CDR3 sequences, roughly 15% being singletons. The material sequenced was blood. The source is a woman aged 18-35 years with Graves' hyperthyroidism. Each CDR3 is given with its conserved first and last residue.

>TRBV29-1
CSVGYEGGEQYF
>TRBV2
CASKEGLLVKNIQYF
>TRBV28
CASSLDLGDTIQYF
>TRBV29-1
CSVPVGLSYNEQFF
>TRBV6-1
CASSFTGGVGTDTQYF
>TRBV2
CASSVPPASSYNEQFF
>TRBV15
CATSKTGGEGTDTQYF
>TRBV5-1
CASSVNRGRDTEAFF
>TRBV7-2
CASSLGNLQETQYF
>TRBV6-2/TRBV6-3
CASSYSFLFAGTGGGYNEQFF
>TRBV6-1
CASSSGGISYNEQFF
>TRBV19
CASSMVYRAEAFF
>TRBV20-1
CSARRSRSETQYF
>TRBV12-5
CASGRGYSSYNEQFF